The entry below gives a single T cell receptor beta chain sequence along with its context. There are a few counts of this clone. Its antigen target is currently unknown. No base-level quality is on record; no much larger clone is a single base apart. V is cut by 6 bases and J by 0 bases, and the space between the germline ends is 12 bases. The germline V gene (reference sequence) specifies GTSNPN as CDR1 and SVGIG as CDR2. The CDR3 numbers 15 residues from cysteine through phenylalanine. Only CDR3 DNA is held: 45 bases, read in frame from base 1. Two independent pathologists confirmed that the uninvolved adjacent lung, which was taken at least 2 cm from the tumor margin, was free of atypia. At diagnosis, tumor, uninvolved tumor-adjacent lung and peripheral blood were collected and then preserved as a mix of FFPE and fresh-frozen material. The immunoSEQ Assay was used to sequence TCR beta CDR3 regions from DNA. The original pipeline was this. To compute T cell density, TCR beta template counts were normalized to usable DNA, which was estimated by amplifying housekeeping genes. The preseqR package was used to estimate richness by extrapolating to 400,000 templates for PBMC samples and to 120,000 templates for tissue samples. Clonality was calculated as one minus Pielou's evenness. Tissue-enriched TCRs were identified through differential abundance testing performed on productive amino-acid clonotypes, with a minimum total count of 5 and an alpha of 0.1. The Jaccard Index and the Morisita Overlap Index were used to measure how much the repertoires overlapped between compartments. GLIPH grouped TCR beta CDR3s together with public tetramer-defined viral CDR3s, and a viral motif had to include at least three viral sequences and also show V-gene enrichment. This immuneACCESS table, as held by TCRdb, lists in-frame sequences with V and J called but not all clones. Of the missing ones, under half trace to an unresolved V gene in checked studies; the others have no known cause. That table supplies the V and J calls and clone size; D and trimming were determined from the DNA. The sample data list about 1,400 clones, and approximately 20% of these were observed just once. Approximately 20% of the sample is taken by the ten largest.

The data stem from a study of T cells in localized non-small cell lung cancer (dated by TCRdb to between 2020 and 2021). Background on the whole study: The study analyzed T cell repertoires of a few hundred early-stage NSCLC patients, comparing tumors and uninvolved tumor-adjacent lungs. All 230 or so NSCLC patients in the cohort were treatment-naive and had localized lung tumors that were resected. The mean age of the NSCLC patients was just over 65 years, with 130 or so men and 100 to 110 women. Broad study findings and their caveats: Higher blood T cell density associated with longer overall survival, while higher adjacent-lung clonality associated with shorter survival. Because multi-region tumor sequencing was not performed, intratumor heterogeneity could not be ruled out. The highest T cell clonality was observed in uninvolved tumor-adjacent lung, where clonality exceeded that of tumor, suggesting that antigenic responses were more focused in uninvolved tumor-adjacent lung. A median of roughly 60 of the top 100 tumor clones were detected in paired uninvolved adjacent lung, and 25 to 35 of these tumor clones were also found among the top 100 clones of the paired uninvolved adjacent lung. Because the study design was exploratory, TCR variables were selected using unadjusted p-values without false-discovery rate correction.

This sequence was found in a female donor older than 55 with stage II squamous cell lung carcinoma. The specimen comprised normal lung tissue next to the tumor, sampled before any cancer treatment. The chain was built from TRBV30 and TRBJ1-6; the D gene is possibly TRBD1, with 5 bases matching. Here is the DNA: TGTGCCTGCGGGGCAGTCAGCTCCTATAATTCACCCCTCCACTTT. Its protein is CACGAVSSYNSPLHF.